This T cell receptor (beta chain) was recovered during a study of OX40 agonist ivuxolimab in advanced cancers. Study-level findings and limits: The average count of expanded clones was higher among CD8+ T cells than among CD4+.

This CDR3 is 13 amino acids long. Trimming cost V 8 bases and J 10 bases, with 20 bases left between them. CDR1 is MNHEY, CDR2 SVGAGI, per germline. About this clone itself: As yet, its antigen is unknown.

Measured with immunoSEQ multiplex PCR; TCRdb has only the in-frame clones, and not every one. The table shows roughly 76,000 clones, with roughly 91% occurring only once. The sample in question was CD4+ or CD8+ T cells sorted from blood, obtained in a trial of the OX40 agonist ivuxolimab. This receptor was identified in an adult with an advanced solid tumor such as melanoma, head and neck, liver or kidney cancer. J is TRBJ1-1 and V is TRBV6-5; D unresolved. CDR3 sequence reads: CASRREETKSAFF. CDR3 nucleotides: TGTGCCAGCCGTCGGGAGGAAACTAAGTCAGCTTTCTTT.